A single sample is the source of the 13 T cell receptor beta chains below, sequenced in a study of vaccination effects on CD4 cells after COVID-19. With the ViraFEST assay, the study expanded antigen-specific CD4+ T cells using viral peptide pools, then sequenced them. Isolating CD4+ T cells followed roughly ten days of culture. The individual was infected with SARS-CoV-2 between March and December 2020, as confirmed by PCR. These receptors' antigens are unknown. Here immunoSEQ multiplex PCR was the method, and the copy in TCRdb shows in-frame clones only, minus some. The sample yields roughly 24,000 clones, about 72% seen once. Sample: CD4+ T cells from PBMCs cultured with SARS-CoV-2 spike peptides, taken before COVID-19 vaccination. These receptors originate from a human donor who had a prior SARS-CoV-2 infection.

The table lists this clone with a few counts. This chain connects TRBV7-2 to TRBJ2-5; the D is unclear. V was shortened by 1 base and J by 4 bases, with 10 bases between the two germline ends. Germline CDR1 SGHTA, CDR2 FQGNSA. The CDR3 consists of 14 residues. The CDR3 sequence: CASSLVAASETQYF. CDR3 bases: TGTGCCAGCAGCTTAGTCGCGGCATCAGAGACCCAGTACTTC.

V is TRBV3-1 (or the pseudogene TRBV3-2) and J is TRBJ2-3; D not certain. The CDR3 runs 16 residues. Trimming pared 3 bases from V and 1 base from J, leaving 14 bases between. Germline-derived CDR1 and CDR2 are LGHDT and YNNKEL (reference sequence). CDR3 region: CASSHGPNRGTDTQYF. CDR3 nucleotide sequence: TGTGCCAGCAGCCACGGACCCAACCGGGGCACAGATACGCAGTATTTT.

This clone showed up just a few times. The rearrangement links TRBV6-6 to TRBJ2-7; D call uncertain. Germline assignment: CDR1 MNHNY and CDR2 SVGAGI (reference sequence). Between the trimmed V and J ends, which lost 5 bases and 7 bases, there was a span of 15 bases. CDR3 length equals 13 residues. CDR3 in DNA: TGTGCCAGCAGTCCCGCCGGGTTCGGGGAGCAGTACTTC. This codes for CASSPAGFGEQYF.

The CDR3 DNA sequence: TGTGCCAGCAGCCTACTAGATATCACAGATACGCAGTATTTT. Translation gives CASSLLDITDTQYF. This chain links TRBV6-5 with TRBJ2-3, with D tentatively TRBD2 (5 bases). CDR3 length: 14 amino acids. The germline V gene has CDR1 MNHEY and CDR2 SVGAGI. Trimming shortened V by 6 bases and J by 2 bases, and 12 bases separated the two germline ends.

The chain combines TRBV24-1 with TRBJ2-1; tentative D call: TRBD1 (6 bases). Trimming pared 3 bases from V and 7 bases from J, leaving 9 bases between. The length of the CDR3 is 13 residues. Germline V CDR1 and CDR2: KGHDR, SFDVKD. The CDR3 sequence is CATSDPGVNEQFF. In DNA form, the CDR3 reads TGTGCCACCAGTGATCCAGGGGTTAATGAGCAGTTCTTC.

The chain carries TRBV21-1 and TRBJ1-1; TRBD1, the table's D call, was not compared with the DNA. TRBV21-1 counts as a pseudogene. This CDR3 spans 18 amino acids. The CDR3 sequence: CASRPPLGGQAVNTEAFF. CDR3 DNA sequence: TGTGCCAGCAGACCTCCTCTAGGGGGACAGGCAGTGAACACTGAAGCTTTCTTT.

DNA for the CDR3: TGCGCCAGCAGCTTGGCGGGAGGAGATACGCAGTATTTT. Protein product: CASSLAGGDTQYF. This chain connects TRBV5-1 to TRBJ2-3; 7 bases align to TRBD2. V lost 0 bases, J lost 5 bases, and 0 bases stayed unmatched. Germline V gene sequence: CDR1 SGHRS, CDR2 YFSETQ. CDR3 size: 13 residues.

There are a few counts of this clone. The chain is built from TRBV6-5 and TRBJ1-3, with 7 bases that match TRBD1. J was trimmed by 4 bases and V by 2 bases; bases with no gene match: 5. Germline V CDR1 and CDR2: MNHEY, SVGAGI. This CDR3 has 15 residues. CDR3 sequence reads: CASSYGTVRGNTIYF. CDR3 nucleotides: TGTGCCAGCAGTTACGGGACAGTGCGCGGAAACACCATATATTTT.

V is TRBV6-2 or TRBV6-3 and J is TRBJ2-1; 12 nucleotides line up with TRBD2. This CDR3 comprises 18 residues. Germline V gives CDR1 MNHEY, CDR2 SVGEGT. V shed 0 bases and J 8 bases; nucleotides not matched to a gene: 11. The CDR3: CASSYSHLTSGSRYEQFF. CDR3 bases: TGTGCCAGCAGTTACTCCCATCTGACTAGCGGGAGTAGGTATGAGCAGTTCTTC.

J is TRBJ2-1 and V is TRBV4-1; TRBD2 matches 9 bases. V lost 5 bases to trimming and J lost 1 base; unmatched junction nucleotides: 3. Germline V lookup: CDR1 MGHRA, CDR2 YSYEKL. This CDR3 is 15 amino acids long. CDR3 DNA sequence: TGCGCCAGCAGCTCAAGCGGGGGGTCCTACAATGAGCAGTTCTTC. This encodes CASSSSGGSYNEQFF.

J is TRBJ2-3 and V is TRBV5-1, with D perhaps TRBD1 (7 bases). Per the germline V gene, CDR1 is SGHRS and CDR2 is YFSETQ. The CDR3 is made up of 17 amino acids. The V end lost 0 bases, the J end lost 2 bases, and 16 bases lay between the germline ends. This chain's CDR3 is CASSLEAAGQLTDTQYF. The CDR3 DNA follows: TGCGCCAGCAGCTTGGAGGCCGCGGGACAGCTCACAGATACGCAGTATTTT.

The chain carries TRBV7-9 and TRBJ1-4, with D unclear. The CDR3 has 16 residues. Germline V gene data show CDR1 as SEHNR and CDR2 as FQNEAQ (reference sequence). V was trimmed by 5 bases and J by 4 bases, leaving 17 bases between them. CDR3 protein: CASSQEGTARNEKLFF. Here the CDR3 DNA reads TGTGCCAGCAGCCAAGAGGGCACGGCCCGTAATGAAAAACTGTTTTTT.

The V gene is TRBV7-6, the J gene TRBJ1-6; a possible D gene is TRBD1 (5 bases). Trimming removed 3 bases from V and 3 bases from J, with 9 bases in between. The CDR3 spans 15 residues. Germline V gene data show CDR1 as SGHVS and CDR2 as FNYEAQ. CDR3 protein: CASSLGGLYNSPLHF. The CDR3 DNA follows: TGTGCCAGCAGCTTGGGGGGACTCTATAATTCACCCCTCCACTTT.